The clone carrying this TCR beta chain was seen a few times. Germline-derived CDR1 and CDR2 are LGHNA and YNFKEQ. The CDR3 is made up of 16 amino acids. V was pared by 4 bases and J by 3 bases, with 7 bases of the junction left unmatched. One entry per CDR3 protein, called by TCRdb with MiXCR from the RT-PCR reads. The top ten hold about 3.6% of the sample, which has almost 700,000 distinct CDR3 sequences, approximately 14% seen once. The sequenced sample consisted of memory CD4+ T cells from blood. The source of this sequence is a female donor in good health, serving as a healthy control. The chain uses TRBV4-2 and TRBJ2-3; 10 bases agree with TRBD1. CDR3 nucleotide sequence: TGTGCCAGCAGCCTGGGGGGACAGGGGACAACAGATACGCAGTATTTT. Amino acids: CASSLGGQGTTDTQYF.